The TCR beta chain described here comes from a study of T cells after yellow fever vaccination. The wider study: Fractions of low cell number were prepared using SMART-Seq v4 Ultra Low Input.

In making TCR cDNA, 5'RACE template switching added a universal primer site and UMIs to it. TCRdb called the 5' RACE reads again in MiXCR, with one record for every CDR3 protein. The data hold about 350,000 distinct CDR3 sequences, with approximately 12% observed a single time. This clonotype was seen a few times. What it binds is unknown. Overall study results and limits: Though weaker, the secondary response peaked faster, on day 5 versus 15. Bulk-population clonotypes that are abundant could appear as contaminants in FACS-sorted repertoires.

The length of the CDR3 is 14 residues. Germline V CDR1 and CDR2: MNHEY, SVGAGI. V was cut by 6 bases and J by 4 bases, with 15 bases left in between. The rearrangement links TRBV6-5 to TRBJ2-5, with a weak D call TRBD1 (6 bases). The sequences come from CD4+ T cells sorted from PBMCs, collected 15 days after the yellow fever booster vaccination. This clonotype originated in a man aged 18 to 29 who received the YFV17D yellow fever vaccine. The DNA of the CDR3 is TGTGCCAGCAGCCGGACAGCCTACGCAGAGACCCAGTACTTC. It translates to CASSRTAYAETQYF.